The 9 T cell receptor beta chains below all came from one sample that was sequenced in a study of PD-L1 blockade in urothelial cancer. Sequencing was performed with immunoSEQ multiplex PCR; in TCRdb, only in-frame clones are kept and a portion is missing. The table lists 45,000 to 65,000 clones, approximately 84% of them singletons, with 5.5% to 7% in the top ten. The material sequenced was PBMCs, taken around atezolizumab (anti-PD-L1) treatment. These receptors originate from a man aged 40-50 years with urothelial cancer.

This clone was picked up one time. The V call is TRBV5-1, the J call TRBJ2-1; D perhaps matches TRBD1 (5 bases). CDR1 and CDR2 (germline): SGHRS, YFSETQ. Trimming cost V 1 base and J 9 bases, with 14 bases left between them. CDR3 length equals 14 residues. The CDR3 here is CASSLLGRGGEQFF. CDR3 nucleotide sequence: TGCGCCAGCAGCTTGCTGGGGCGAGGTGGTGAGCAGTTCTTC. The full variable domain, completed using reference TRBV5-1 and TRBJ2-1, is KAGVTQTPRYLIKTRGQQVTLSCSPISGHRSVSWYQQTPGQGLQFLFEYFSETQRNKGNFPGRFSGRQFSNSRSEMNVSTLELGDSALYLCASSLLGRGGEQFFGPGTRLTVL.

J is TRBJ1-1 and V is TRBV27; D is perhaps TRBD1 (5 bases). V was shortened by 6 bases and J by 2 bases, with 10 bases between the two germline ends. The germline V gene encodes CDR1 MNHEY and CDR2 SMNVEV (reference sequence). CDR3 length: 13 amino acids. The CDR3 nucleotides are TGTGCCAGCAGCGACGGGGGAAACACTGAAGCTTTCTTT. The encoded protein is CASSDGGNTEAFF.

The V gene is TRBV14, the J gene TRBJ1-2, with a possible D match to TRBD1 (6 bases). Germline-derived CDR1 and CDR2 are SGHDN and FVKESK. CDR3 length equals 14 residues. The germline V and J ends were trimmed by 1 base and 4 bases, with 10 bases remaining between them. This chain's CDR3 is CASSQVGGLYGYTF. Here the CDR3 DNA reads TGTGCCAGCAGCCAAGTGGGGGGGCTCTATGGCTACACCTTC.

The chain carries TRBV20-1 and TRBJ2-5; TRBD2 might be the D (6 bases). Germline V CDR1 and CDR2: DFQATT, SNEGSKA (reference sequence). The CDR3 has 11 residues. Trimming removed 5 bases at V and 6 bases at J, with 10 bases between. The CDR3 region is CSASSAQTQYF. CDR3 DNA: TGCAGTGCTTCTAGCGCCCAGACCCAGTACTTC.

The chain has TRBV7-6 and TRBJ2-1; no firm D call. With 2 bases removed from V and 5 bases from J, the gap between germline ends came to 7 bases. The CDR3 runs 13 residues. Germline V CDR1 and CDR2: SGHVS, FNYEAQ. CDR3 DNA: TGTGCCAGCAGCTTACCTACCCACAATGAGCAGTTCTTC. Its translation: CASSLPTHNEQFF.

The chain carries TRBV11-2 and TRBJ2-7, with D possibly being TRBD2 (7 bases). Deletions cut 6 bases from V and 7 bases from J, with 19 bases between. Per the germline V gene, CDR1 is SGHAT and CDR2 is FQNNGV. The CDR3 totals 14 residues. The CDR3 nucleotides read TGTGCCAGCAGGGTCTCCTTGGGGGGGGCTGAGCAGTACTTC. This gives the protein CASRVSLGGAEQYF. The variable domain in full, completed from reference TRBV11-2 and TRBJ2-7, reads EAGVAQSPRYKIIEKRQSVAFWCNPISGHATLYWYQQILGQGPKLLIQFQNNGVVDDSQLPKDRFSAERLKGVDSTLKIQPAKLEDSAVYLCASRVSLGGAEQYFGPGTRLTVT.

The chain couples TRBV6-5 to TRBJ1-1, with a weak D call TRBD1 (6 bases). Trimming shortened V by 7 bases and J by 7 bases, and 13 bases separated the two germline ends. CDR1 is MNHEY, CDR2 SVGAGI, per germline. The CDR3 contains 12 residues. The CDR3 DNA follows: TGTGCCAGCACCGACGACAGGAATGAAGCTTTCTTT. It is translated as CASTDDRNEAFF.

The CDR3 DNA is TGTGCCAGCAGCCCGGGAGCGACAAAGAATGAAAAACTGTTTTTT. Its translation: CASSPGATKNEKLFF. The genes are TRBV5-4 and TRBJ1-4, with D uncertain. V was cut by 4 bases and J by 5 bases, with 15 bases left in between. Germline V gene sequence: CDR1 SGHNT, CDR2 YYREEE (reference sequence). This CDR3 contains 15 residues.

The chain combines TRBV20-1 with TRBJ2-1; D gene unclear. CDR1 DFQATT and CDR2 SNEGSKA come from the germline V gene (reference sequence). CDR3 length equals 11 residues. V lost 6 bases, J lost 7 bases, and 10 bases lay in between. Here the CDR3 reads CSAPVLNEQFF. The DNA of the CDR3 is TGCAGTGCCCCCGTTCTGAATGAGCAGTTCTTC.